The entry below gives a single TCR beta chain sequence along with its context. No antigen is known for it. An end of the junction differs from the germline gene, which may be a read error. The CDR3 covers 14 residues. Per germline, CDR1 LGHNA and CDR2 YNFKEQ. This specimen belongs to a study of post-analysis software for immune sequencing data. Background on the study: Secondary progressive, relapsing-remitting and progressive-relapsing multiple sclerosis were among the included disease courses. Notes on the study in general: Compared with controls, patients showed significantly lower normalized Chao1 diversity. The study found TRBV5-6, TRBV5-1 and TRBV20-1 among 4 or 5 TRBV segments more frequent in patients than controls. Batch-mates among the samples co-clustered strongly by F measure.

TCR beta cDNA libraries included unique molecular identifiers. About 460,000 cDNA molecules were obtained from roughly 1 to 10 million T cells. A single record per CDR3 protein comes from TCRdb applying MiXCR to the PCR reads. The sample contains about 190,000 distinct CDR3 sequences, around 30% of which appear only once. The TCR was taken from a girl under 18 with multiple sclerosis. The sequenced sample consisted of blood. The chain links TRBV4-2 to TRBJ1-1; D is possibly TRBD1 (6 bases). CDR3 DNA sequence: TGTGTCAGCAGCTGGGACCCCGACAGGATTGAAGCTTTCTTT. Translating it yields CVSSWDPDRIEAFF.